These T cell receptor beta chains were read from a single sample in a study of CD8+ T cells in alopecia areata. Profiled with immunoSEQ multiplex PCR; TCRdb holds only in-frame clones, not every one. Of 170,000 or so clones detected, roughly three fifths appear once; the ten largest clones hold around 12%. The sequencing used CD8+ T cells sorted from blood, collected at week 24, from a patient treated with tofacitinib. All receptors come from a human donor with alopecia areata. CDR3s include the opening cysteine and the closing phenylalanine or tryptophan. The size entry is marked missing in some rows and otherwise reads once, few, many or a size class.

V gene	clone size	J gene	CDR3 protein
TRBV29-1	NA	TRBJ1-1	CSVESQWAFF
TRBV7-8	NA	TRBJ2-3	CASTSRTADTQYF
TRBV19	NA	TRBJ2-2	CASMLDRTNTGELFF
TRBV5-6	NA	TRBJ2-3	CASSPLADTITDTQYF
TRBV13	NA	TRBJ2-2	CASSSPGTGNTGELFF
TRBV29-1	few	TRBJ2-7	CSVESRQGNYEQYF
TRBV28	few	TRBJ1-6	CASSLLGVAGNSPLHF
TRBV4-1	NA	TRBJ2-5	CASSLGQDDQETQYF
TRBV5-6	NA	TRBJ2-5	CASSLGLAGARETQYF
TRBV15	NA	TRBJ2-7	CATSRELPYEQYF
TRBV13	NA	TRBJ2-5	CASSLGREETQYF
TRBV6-1	few	TRBJ2-2	CASSLNTGELFF
TRBV2	NA	TRBJ2-1	CASRGGRTGGYNEQFF
TRBV9	NA	TRBJ1-5	CASSGRDSNQPQHF
TRBV5-1	NA	TRBJ2-4	CASSSPGTLAKNIQYF
TRBV5-1	NA	TRBJ2-1	CASSNSGTGGRFF
TRBV7-8	NA	TRBJ2-1	CASSPLAGADNEQFF
TRBV30	NA	TRBJ1-1	CAYLDSYTEAFF
TRBV6-1	NA	TRBJ1-1	CASSEGRVINTEAFF
TRBV15	NA	TRBJ1-4	CATSRDRSGRANEKLFF
TRBV23-1	few	TRBJ1-5	CASSLDGNQHF
TRBV7-9	NA	TRBJ1-2	CASSFGQAYGYTF
TRBV5-1	NA	TRBJ1-2	CASSSEDGGYGYTF
TRBV27	NA	TRBJ1-6	CASSWAGTAYNSPLHF
TRBV30	NA	TRBJ2-3	CAWSVGDTQYF
TRBV5-1	NA	TRBJ2-2	CASSLLVRRTGELFF
TRBV20-1	few	TRBJ2-1	CSLGASNEQFF
TRBV5-1	NA	TRBJ2-3	CASKGSGGPDTQYF
TRBV5-1	NA	TRBJ2-5	CASTLTGETQYF
TRBV7-9	few	TRBJ2-7	CASSPPGGQTYEQYF
TRBV4-1	few	TRBJ2-3	CASSQEPPGGTDTQYF
TRBV2	NA	TRBJ2-2	CASSGPGAVSGELFF
TRBV19	few	TRBJ1-1	CASGTRAFEAFF
TRBV29-1	NA	TRBJ2-7	CSVEDRQGSSYEQYF
TRBV4-2	NA	TRBJ2-7	CASSQNYEQYF
TRBV29-1	NA	TRBJ1-2	CSVEPQGAGYTF
TRBV15	NA	TRBJ2-7	CATSRAQGFPYEQYF
TRBV7-9	NA	TRBJ2-7	CASSLRDAGSYEQYF
TRBV10-3	NA	TRBJ2-7	CAIESGTGRDEQYF
TRBV5-6	NA	TRBJ2-7	CASSPGGTYEQYF
TRBV27	once	TRBJ1-6	CASSWDRGNSPLHF
TRBV4-2	few	TRBJ2-7	CASSQDLTGIPYEQYF
TRBV29-1	NA	TRBJ2-1	CSGLPVTRYLNEQFF
TRBV15	NA	TRBJ1-2	CATSRDRVGSGRGYTF
TRBV4-2	NA	TRBJ2-3	CASSQELGQGWGTDTQYF
TRBV5-6	NA	TRBJ2-5	CASSVRPPRETQYF
TRBV2	few	TRBJ1-4	CASKLLINEKLFF
TRBV15	NA	TRBJ1-1	CATCRTRDSLNTEAFF
TRBV27	NA	TRBJ1-2	CASSLRPTRVEDYGYTF
TRBV30	NA	TRBJ2-7	CAWSSGQGGSYEQYF
TRBV7-9	few	TRBJ1-5	CASSSHRRRQPQHF
TRBV30	few	TRBJ2-3	CACTGGVNADTQYF
TRBV30	NA	TRBJ1-2	CAWSFPGQGFGYTF